This TCR beta chain derives from a study of T cell responses to AZD1222 COVID-19 vaccine. In the case of this clone: What it binds is unknown.

General study results and limits: None of the repertoires were sampled until the peak T cell response had passed. Donors skewed white British and female; clonal diversity was possibly underestimated.

Using immunoSEQ multiplex PCR, the repertoire was profiled, and TCRdb retains in-frame clones only, with some absent. The repertoire includes 100,000 to 120,000 clones, just under 95% of them detected once, and less than 2.5% sits in the top ten. The sample was peripheral blood, taken 28 days after the second AZD1222 dose. This receptor was taken from an adult who received the AZD1222 COVID-19 vaccine.

The CDR3 sequence is CASSVGTGSNSPLHF. Written as DNA, the CDR3 is TGTGCCAGCAGCGTTGGGACAGGCAGCAATTCACCCCTCCACTTT. This sequence joins TRBV9 and TRBJ1-6; 8 bases fit TRBD1. Germline-derived CDR1 and CDR2 are SGDLS and YYNGEE. The CDR3 contains 15 residues. After removal of 2 bases from V and 7 bases from J, the junction contained 5 bases not matched to a gene.